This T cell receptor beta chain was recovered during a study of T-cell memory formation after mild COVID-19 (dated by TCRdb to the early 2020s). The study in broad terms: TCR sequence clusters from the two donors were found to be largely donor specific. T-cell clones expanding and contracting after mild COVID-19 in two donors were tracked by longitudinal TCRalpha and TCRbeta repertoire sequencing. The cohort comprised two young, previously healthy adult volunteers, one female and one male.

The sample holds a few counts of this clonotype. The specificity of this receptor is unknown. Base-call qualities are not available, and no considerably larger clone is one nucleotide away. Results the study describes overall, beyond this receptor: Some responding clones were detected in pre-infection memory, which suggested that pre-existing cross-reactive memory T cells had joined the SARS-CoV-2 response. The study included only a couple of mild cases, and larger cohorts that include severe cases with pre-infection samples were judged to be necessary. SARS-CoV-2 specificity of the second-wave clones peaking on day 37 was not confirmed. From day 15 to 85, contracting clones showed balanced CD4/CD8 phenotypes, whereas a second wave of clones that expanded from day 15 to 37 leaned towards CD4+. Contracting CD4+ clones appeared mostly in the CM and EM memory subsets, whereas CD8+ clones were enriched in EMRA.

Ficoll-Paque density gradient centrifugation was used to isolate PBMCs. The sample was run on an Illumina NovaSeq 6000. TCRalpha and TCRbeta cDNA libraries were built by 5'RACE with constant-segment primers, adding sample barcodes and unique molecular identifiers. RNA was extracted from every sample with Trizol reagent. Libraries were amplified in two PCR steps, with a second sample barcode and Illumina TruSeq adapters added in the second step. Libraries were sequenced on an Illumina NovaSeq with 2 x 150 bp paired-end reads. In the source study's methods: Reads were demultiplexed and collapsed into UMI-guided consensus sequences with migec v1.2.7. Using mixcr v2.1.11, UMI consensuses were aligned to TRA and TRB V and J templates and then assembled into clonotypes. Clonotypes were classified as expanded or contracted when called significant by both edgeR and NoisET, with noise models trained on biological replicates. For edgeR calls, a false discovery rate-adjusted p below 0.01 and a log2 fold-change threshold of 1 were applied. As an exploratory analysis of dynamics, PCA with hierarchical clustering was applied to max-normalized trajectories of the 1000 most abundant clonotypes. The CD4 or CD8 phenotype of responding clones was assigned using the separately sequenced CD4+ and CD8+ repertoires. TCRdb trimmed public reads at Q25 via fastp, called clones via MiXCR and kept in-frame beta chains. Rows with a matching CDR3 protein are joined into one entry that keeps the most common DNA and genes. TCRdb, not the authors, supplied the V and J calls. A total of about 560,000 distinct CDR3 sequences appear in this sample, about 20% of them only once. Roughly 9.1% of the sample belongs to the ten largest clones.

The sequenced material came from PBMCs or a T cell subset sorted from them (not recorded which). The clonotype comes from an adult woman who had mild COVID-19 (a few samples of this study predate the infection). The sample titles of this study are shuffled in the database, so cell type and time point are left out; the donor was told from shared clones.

The CDR3 here reads CASSAKQGAKGDTQYF. Read as DNA, the sequence is TGTGCCAGCAGCGCCAAACAGGGGGCCAAAGGGGATACGCAGTATTTT. In this chain, TRBV5-5 is recombined with TRBJ2-3; TRBD1 lines up with 9 middle nucleotides. Reading from cysteine to phenylalanine, the CDR3 counts 16 amino acids. The read is trimmed to its CDR3 DNA, 48 bases read in frame from base 1. For this chain, trimming is 4 bases at the V end and 6 bases at the J end, and the number of junction bases without a gene match is 12. CDR1 and CDR2 are read off the germline V gene (reference sequence) as SGHKS and YYEKEE.